A selection of T cell receptor beta chains follows, all from one sample in a study of metastatic and nonmetastatic thyroid tumors. TCRdb re-called clones via MiXCR from the PCR reads. Of about 93,000 clones listed, approximately 9% are singletons. The sample consisted of blood. These receptors were collected from a female donor with papillary thyroid cancer or a benign thyroid nodule (not recorded which). Some clones in this sample may be carry-over from other donors' samples. CDR3s include the opening cysteine and the closing phenylalanine or tryptophan. Fields, in order: D gene, V gene, clone size, J gene, CDR3 DNA, CDR3 protein. The D gene is left open where the match is weak. Each size is once, few, many, or a class for an expanded clone.

D: TRBD1
V: TRBV7-9
size: many
J: TRBJ2-1
DNA: TGTGCCAGCAGCTTCGGACAGGGGACGTTAAATGAGCAGTTCTTC
CDR3: CASSFGQGTLNEQFF

D: NA
V: TRBV28
size: many
J: TRBJ1-4
DNA: TGTGCCAGCAGTCTATACCCGGGACTGATCAATGAAAAACTGTTTTTT
CDR3: CASSLYPGLINEKLFF

D: NA
V: TRBV19
size: few
J: TRBJ2-7
DNA: TGTGCCAGTAGTTACGACAGCTCCAGCTACGAGCAGTACTTC
CDR3: CASSYDSSSYEQYF

D: NA
V: TRBV15
size: few
J: TRBJ2-1
DNA: TGTGCCACCAAACTAGGGGGTTACAATGAGCAGTTCTTC
CDR3: CATKLGGYNEQFF

D: NA
V: TRBV5-1
size: many
J: TRBJ2-3
DNA: TGCGCCAGCAGCTTGGGGAGTTTGGGGATTAGCACAGATACGCAGTATTTT
CDR3: CASSLGSLGISTDTQYF

D: TRBD1
V: TRBV5-1
size: many
J: TRBJ2-7
DNA: TGCGCCAGCAGCTTGTCAGGGACAGGGAATTCCTACGAGCAGTACTTC
CDR3: CASSLSGTGNSYEQYF

D: NA
V: TRBV5-1
size: many
J: TRBJ2-7
DNA: TGCGCCAGCAGTCTCGGGGACGAGCAGTACTTC
CDR3: CASSLGDEQYF

D: NA
V: TRBV12-5
size: many
J: TRBJ1-1
DNA: TGTGCTAGTGGTCAAGGAAGTACAGGGCTTCGCACTGAAGCTTTCTTT
CDR3: CASGQGSTGLRTEAFF

D: NA
V: TRBV7-3
size: many
J: TRBJ2-4
DNA: TGTGCCAGCAGTTCTACAGGAGCCAAAAACATTCAGTACTTC
CDR3: CASSSTGAKNIQYF

D: NA
V: TRBV11-2
size: many
J: TRBJ2-3
DNA: TGTGCCAGCAGCCATTCTGGACAGTACACAGATACGCAGTATTTT
CDR3: CASSHSGQYTDTQYF